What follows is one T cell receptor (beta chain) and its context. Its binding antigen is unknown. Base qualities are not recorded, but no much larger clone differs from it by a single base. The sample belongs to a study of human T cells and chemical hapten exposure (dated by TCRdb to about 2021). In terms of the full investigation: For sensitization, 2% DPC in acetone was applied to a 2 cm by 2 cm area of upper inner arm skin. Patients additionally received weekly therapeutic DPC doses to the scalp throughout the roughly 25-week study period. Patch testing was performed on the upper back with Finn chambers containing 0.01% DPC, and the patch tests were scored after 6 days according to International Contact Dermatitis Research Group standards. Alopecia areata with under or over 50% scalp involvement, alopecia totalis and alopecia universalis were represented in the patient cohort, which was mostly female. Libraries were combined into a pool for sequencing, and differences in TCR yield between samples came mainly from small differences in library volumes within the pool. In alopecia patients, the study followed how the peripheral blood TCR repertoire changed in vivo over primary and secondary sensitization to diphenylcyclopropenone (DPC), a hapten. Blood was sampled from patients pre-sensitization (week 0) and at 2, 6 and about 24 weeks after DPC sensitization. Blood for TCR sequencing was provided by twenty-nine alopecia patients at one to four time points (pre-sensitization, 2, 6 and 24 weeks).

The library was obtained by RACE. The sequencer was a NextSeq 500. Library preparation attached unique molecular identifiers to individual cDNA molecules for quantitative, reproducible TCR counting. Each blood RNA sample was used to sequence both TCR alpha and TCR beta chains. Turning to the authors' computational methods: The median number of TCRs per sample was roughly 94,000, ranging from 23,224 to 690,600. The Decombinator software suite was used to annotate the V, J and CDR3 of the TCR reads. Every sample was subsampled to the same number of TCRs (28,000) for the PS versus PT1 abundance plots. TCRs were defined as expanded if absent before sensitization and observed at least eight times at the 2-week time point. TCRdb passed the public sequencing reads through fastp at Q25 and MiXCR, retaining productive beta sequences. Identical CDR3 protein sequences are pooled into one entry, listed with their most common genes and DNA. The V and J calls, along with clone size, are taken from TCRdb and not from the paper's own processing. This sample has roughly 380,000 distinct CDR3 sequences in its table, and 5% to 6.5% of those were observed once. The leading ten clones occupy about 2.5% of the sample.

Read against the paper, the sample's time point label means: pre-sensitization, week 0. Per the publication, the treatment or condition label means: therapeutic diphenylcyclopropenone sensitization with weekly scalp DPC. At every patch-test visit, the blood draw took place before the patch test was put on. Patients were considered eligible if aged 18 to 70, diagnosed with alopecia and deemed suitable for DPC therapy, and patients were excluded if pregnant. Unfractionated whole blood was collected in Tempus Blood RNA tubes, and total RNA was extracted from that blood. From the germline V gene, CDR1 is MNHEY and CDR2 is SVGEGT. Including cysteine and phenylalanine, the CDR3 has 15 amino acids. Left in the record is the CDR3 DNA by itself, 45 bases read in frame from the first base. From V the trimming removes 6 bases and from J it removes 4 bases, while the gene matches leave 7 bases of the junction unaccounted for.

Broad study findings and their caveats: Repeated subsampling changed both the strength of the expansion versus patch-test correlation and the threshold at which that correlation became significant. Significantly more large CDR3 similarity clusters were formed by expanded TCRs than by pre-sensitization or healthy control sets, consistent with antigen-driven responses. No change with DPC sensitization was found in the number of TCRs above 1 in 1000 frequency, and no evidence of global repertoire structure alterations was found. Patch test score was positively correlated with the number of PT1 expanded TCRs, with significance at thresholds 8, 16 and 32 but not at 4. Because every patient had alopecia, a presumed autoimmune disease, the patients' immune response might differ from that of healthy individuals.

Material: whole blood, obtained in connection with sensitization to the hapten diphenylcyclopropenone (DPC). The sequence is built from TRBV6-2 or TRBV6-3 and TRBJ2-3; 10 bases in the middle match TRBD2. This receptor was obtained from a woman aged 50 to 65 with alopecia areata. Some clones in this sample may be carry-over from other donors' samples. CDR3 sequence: CASSPGLAAPDTQYF. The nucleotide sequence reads TGTGCCAGCAGCCCTGGACTAGCGGCTCCAGATACGCAGTATTTT.